The subject of this entry is one T cell receptor (beta chain). Clones were sequenced by immunoSEQ multiplex PCR, and TCRdb holds only the in-frame ones, with some missing. The repertoire holds more than 90,000 clones, with 90% to 95% as singletons. These data originate in a study of T cell changes during pregnancy in multiple sclerosis. Germline CDR1 is SNHLY and CDR2 is FYNNEI. V trimming: 2 bases; J trimming: 6 bases; junction bases outside the gene matches: 3. The CDR3 contains 14 residues. The chain recombines TRBV2 with TRBJ1-5; TRBD1 agrees at 8 bases. This receptor was identified in a female donor with multiple sclerosis, enrolled in a pregnancy study. This sample comprised peripheral blood, obtained in the third trimester of pregnancy. CDR3 DNA: TGTGCCAGCAGTGAACGGCAGGGGGCTCAGCCCCAGCATTTT. Its protein is CASSERQGAQPQHF. Combining the CDR3 with reference TRBV2 and TRBJ1-5 gives the whole variable domain EPEVTQTPSHQVTQMGQEVILRCVPISNHLYFYWYRQILGQKVEFLVSFYNNEISEKSEIFDDQFSVERPDGSNFTLKIRSTKLEDSAMYFCASSERQGAQPQHFGDGTRLSIL.